The rows below give T cell receptor beta chains drawn from one sample of a study of blood T cell repertoires in COVID-19. Sequenced by immunoSEQ multiplex PCR; TCRdb stores in-frame clones only, minus some. The data contain fewer than 45,000 clones, 70% to 85% of them singletons. Sequencing was carried out using peripheral blood. The receptors here all came from a woman older than 75 with acute or convalescent COVID-19. The CDR3 runs from the conserved cysteine through the conserved F or W. The size of a clone is reported for some rows only, either as once, few or many, or as a class for expanded clones.

J,V,size,CDR3
TRBJ1-1,TRBV5-1,once,CASSLGGQGAMAAFF
TRBJ1-1,TRBV28,-,CASSLSDRYTEAFF
TRBJ2-7,TRBV5-1,once,CASSLRPGIIYEQYF
TRBJ1-2,TRBV7-2,-,CASSLTTGYGYTF
TRBJ2-1,TRBV7-2,-,CASSSRASGRSYNEQFF
TRBJ2-2,TRBV7-8,-,CASSLGSGGRELFF
TRBJ2-2,TRBV19,-,CGTGGIGTGELFF
TRBJ2-5,TRBV5-1,-,CASSPRQGNVETQYF
TRBJ2-7,TRBV7-6,-,CASSRDSGFSYEQYF
TRBJ1-1,TRBV3-1/TRBV3-2,-,CASSQGRDRGTEAFF
TRBJ2-7,TRBV30,once,CAWSGGEVSPYEQYF